The clone carrying this TCR beta chain was detected a few times. The data were taken from a study of blood T cell repertoires in COVID-19. About the study: PBMCs, B-cell-depleted T cells, or T cells provided the cDNA or gDNA that made up the material.

This CDR3 comprises 18 residues. CDR1 is SGHVS and CDR2 is FQNEAQ in the germline V gene. V dropped 6 bases and J dropped 10; count of bases not matched to a gene: 18. The participants were between roughly 18 and 89 years old and came from 20 to 30 US areas. Cohorts were assigned according to the clinical history that participants reported. The study counted Cohort 3 donors as recovered given two negative PCRs, clearance, or symptom resolution. Sequenced by immunoSEQ multiplex PCR; TCRdb stores in-frame clones only, minus some. This sample has 40,000 to 50,000 clones, with around 83% found just once. The receptor was derived from a woman aged 50 to 60 who had recovered from COVID-19. The V gene is TRBV7-8, the J gene TRBJ2-1, with 13 bases matching TRBD2. Material for sequencing was PBMCs or T cells enriched from blood (not recorded which). For the CDR3, the DNA is TGTGCCAGCAGGGCGGACAGACCGGGACTAGCGGGATCGGGGGAGCAGTTCTTC. Its protein is CASRADRPGLAGSGEQFF.